This T cell receptor (beta chain) is drawn from a study of T cells in Graves' hyperthyroidism and ophthalmopathy. Study-wide results and limits: Most thyroid clonotypes that were expanded above 0.001 also turned up in blood.

What was amplified from RNA transcripts were TCR beta CDR3 regions. HTBI primers were employed in a first-round RT-PCR of the TCR CDR3. TCRdb reprocessed the multiplex PCR reads with MiXCR, giving one entry per CDR3 protein. The sample yields about 480,000 distinct CDR3 sequences, approximately 23% seen once. This clonotype was detected a few times. The antigen is unknown. The CDR3 extends over 14 amino acids. V was shortened by 0 bases and J by 5 bases, with 8 bases between the two germline ends. CDR1 and CDR2 (germline): MDHEN, SYDVKM. Ophthalmopathy in the patients scored at least 3 on Clinical Activity Score and at least 4 on NOSPECS grade, lasting under 3 months.

Sequencing was performed on blood. The chain combines TRBV28 with TRBJ1-5, with no clear D. The receptor was isolated from a woman in her 70s with Graves' ophthalmopathy. This CDR3 reads CASSLWGDHQPQHF. The CDR3, as DNA: TGTGCCAGCAGTTTATGGGGAGACCATCAGCCCCAGCATTTT.